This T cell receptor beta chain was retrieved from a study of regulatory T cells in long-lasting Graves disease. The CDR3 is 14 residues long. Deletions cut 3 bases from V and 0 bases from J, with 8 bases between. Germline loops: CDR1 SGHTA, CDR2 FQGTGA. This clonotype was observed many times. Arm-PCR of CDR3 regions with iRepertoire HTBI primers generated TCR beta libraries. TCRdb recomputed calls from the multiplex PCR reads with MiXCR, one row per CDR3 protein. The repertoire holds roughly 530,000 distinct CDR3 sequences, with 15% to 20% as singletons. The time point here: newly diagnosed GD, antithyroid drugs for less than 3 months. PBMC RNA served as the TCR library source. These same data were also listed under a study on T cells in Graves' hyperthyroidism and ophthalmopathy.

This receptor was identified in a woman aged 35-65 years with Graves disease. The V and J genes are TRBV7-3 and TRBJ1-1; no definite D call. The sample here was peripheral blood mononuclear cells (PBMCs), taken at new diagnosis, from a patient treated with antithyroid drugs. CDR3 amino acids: CASSLSPLNTEAFF. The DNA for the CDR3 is TGTGCCAGCAGCTTGTCTCCCCTGAACACTGAAGCTTTCTTT. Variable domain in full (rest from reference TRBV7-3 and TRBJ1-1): GAGVSQTPSNKVTEKGKYVELRCDPISGHTALYWYRQSLGQGPEFLIYFQGTGAADDSGLPNDRFFAVRPEGSVSTLKIQRTERGDSAVYLCASSLSPLNTEAFFGQGTRLTVV.